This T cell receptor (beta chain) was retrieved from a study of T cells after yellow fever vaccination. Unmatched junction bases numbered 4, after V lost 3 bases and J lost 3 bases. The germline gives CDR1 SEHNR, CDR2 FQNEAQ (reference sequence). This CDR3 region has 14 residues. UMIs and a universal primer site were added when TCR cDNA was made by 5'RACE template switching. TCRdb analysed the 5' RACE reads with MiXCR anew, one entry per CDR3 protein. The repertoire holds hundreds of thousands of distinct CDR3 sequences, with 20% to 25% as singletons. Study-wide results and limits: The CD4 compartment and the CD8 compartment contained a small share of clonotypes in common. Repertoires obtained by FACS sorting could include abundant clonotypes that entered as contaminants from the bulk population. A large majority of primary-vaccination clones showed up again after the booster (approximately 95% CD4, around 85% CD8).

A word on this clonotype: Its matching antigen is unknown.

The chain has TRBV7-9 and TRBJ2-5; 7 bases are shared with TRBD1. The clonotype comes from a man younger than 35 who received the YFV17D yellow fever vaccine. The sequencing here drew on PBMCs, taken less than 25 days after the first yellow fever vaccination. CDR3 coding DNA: TGTGCCAGCAGCTTTTGGGACAGAGAAGAGACCCAGTACTTC. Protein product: CASSFWDREETQYF.